One sample yielded the 32 T cell receptor beta chains listed below, sequenced in a study of tumor and adjacent non-tumor tissue in lung cancer. TCRbeta libraries were built with three rounds of nested PCR, modified from ARM-PCR. Each CDR3 protein gets one entry after TCRdb re-called the multiplex PCR reads with MiXCR. This sample carries 65,000 to 75,000 distinct CDR3 sequences, around three quarters of them seen once, and the ten largest clones take 28%. The template was RNA from unsorted bulk tissue. Sequencing input: lung tumor tissue. The receptors shown here come from a man aged 60 to 69 with non-small cell lung cancer.

About this clonotype itself: The junction shows a germline mismatch at one end, possibly a read error. CDR3 sequence: CDSSYKGGGELLF. CDR3 DNA: TGTGACAGTAGTTACAAGGGGGGCGGGGAGTTGCTTTTT. The rearrangement uses TRBV6-5 and TRBJ2-2; either TRBD1 or TRBD2 may supply D (6 bases each). There are 13 residues in the CDR3. CDR1 is MNHEY and CDR2 is SVGAGI in the germline V gene.

The CDR3, as DNA: TGTGCCAGCACCTTCTGCTCTGGGGCCAACGTCCTGACTTTC. Residues: CASTFCSGANVLTF. The genes are TRBV11-2 and TRBJ2-6, with D unclear. Germline V CDR1 and CDR2: SGHAT, FQNNGV. The CDR3 consists of 14 residues. V lost 7 bases and J 0 bases, leaving 7 bases between the germline ends.

V gene TRBV20-1 combines with J gene TRBJ2-7; D call uncertain. Trimming cost V 6 bases and J 4 bases, with 25 bases left between them. Germline V gene sequence: CDR1 DFQATT, CDR2 SNEGSKA (reference sequence). This CDR3 has 16 amino acids. CDR3 sequence reads: CSAPDLGKVGSYEQYF. DNA of the CDR3: TGCAGTGCCCCCGACCTCGGAAAGGTGGGCTCATACGAGCAGTACTTC.

Comments on this clonotype: A much larger clonotype is one base distant, so this may be a read error. This rearrangement joins TRBV30 to TRBJ2-7, with D tentatively TRBD2 (6 bases). This CDR3 contains 13 residues. Trimming left V 5 bases short and J 4 bases short, with 15 bases between. Germline CDR1 and CDR2: GTSNPN and SVGIG (reference sequence). The CDR3 protein is CAWRGLGLYEQYF. The CDR3 nucleotides are TGTGCCTGGCGGGGACTGGGATTGTACGAGCAGTACTTC.

CDR3 residues: CASSPSADQETQYF. The CDR3 nucleotides read TGTGCCAGCAGCCCCTCAGCAGACCAAGAGACCCAGTACTTC. This chain joins TRBV11-2 and TRBJ2-5; D is ambiguous. There are 14 residues in the CDR3. Germline CDR1 reads SGHAT; CDR2 reads FQNNGV. Between the trimmed V and J ends, which lost 5 bases and 0 bases, there was a span of 10 bases. The complete variable domain, with remaining parts taken from reference TRBV11-2 and TRBJ2-5, reads EAGVAQSPRYKIIEKRQSVAFWCNPISGHATLYWYQQILGQGPKLLIQFQNNGVVDDSQLPKDRFSAERLKGVDSTLKIQPAKLEDSAVYLCASSPSADQETQYFGPGTRLLVL.

Details on this clonotype: This may stem from a read error, because a much larger clone lies one nucleotide away. V is TRBV7-9 and J is TRBJ1-1; tentatively, D is TRBD1 (5 bases). The germline V and J ends were trimmed by 5 bases and 7 bases, with 14 bases remaining between them. From germline, CDR1 is SEHNR and CDR2 FQNEAQ (reference sequence). The CDR3 is 13 residues long. For the CDR3, the DNA is TGTGCCAGCAGCGTAGTGACAGAGAATGAAGCTTTCTTT. Its protein is CASSVVTENEAFF.

A note on this clonotype: In this CDR3 the conserved last residue, phenylalanine or tryptophan, is missing, so a read error is likely. V usage is TRBV20-1 and J usage is TRBJ1-5, with D possibly matching TRBD1 (5 bases). The CDR3 has 13 amino acids. Germline lookup yields CDR1 DFQATT and CDR2 SNEGSKA (reference sequence). CDR3 in DNA: TGCGGTCCTCAGGCGGGGACGGAACAGCCCCAGCATCTT. Translated, it gives CGPQAGTEQPQHL.

V and J are TRBV20-1 and TRBJ2-1, with TRBD2 identical over 8 bases. From germline, CDR1 is DFQATT and CDR2 SNEGSKA (reference sequence). J was trimmed by 1 base and V by 7 bases; bases with no gene match: 6. The CDR3 extends over 14 amino acids. CDR3 sequence: CSDQRGSSYNEQFF. In DNA form, the CDR3 reads TGCAGTGACCAGCGGGGGAGTTCCTACAATGAGCAGTTCTTC.

The J gene is TRBJ1-5, the V gene TRBV10-1; D gene ambiguous. This CDR3 region has 13 residues. Trimming left V 7 bases short and J 13 bases short, with 20 bases between. From germline, CDR1 is WNHNN and CDR2 SYGVQD (reference sequence). CDR3 sequence: CASTRAGNPPQHF. The CDR3 DNA is TGCGCCAGCACTCGGGCGGGTAATCCGCCACAGCATTTT.

The chain joins TRBV28 to TRBJ2-3, with 10 bases aligning to TRBD2. This CDR3 has 16 residues. The V gene end was trimmed by 6 bases and the J gene end by 0 bases; junction bases not matched to a gene: 6. Germline V CDR1 and CDR2: MDHEN, SYDVKM. DNA of the CDR3: TGTGCCAGCAGACCAAAACTAGCGGGAAGCACAGATACGCAGTATTTT. Its translation: CASRPKLAGSTDTQYF.

The chain combines TRBV5-1 with TRBJ2-1; tentatively, D is TRBD2 (6 bases). V lost 2 bases and J 8 bases, leaving 11 bases between the germline ends. The CDR3 covers 13 residues. The germline gives CDR1 SGHRS, CDR2 YFSETQ. The CDR3 DNA is TGCGCCAGCAGCTTTCGACTAGTCGATGAGCAGTTCTTC. Protein sequence: CASSFRLVDEQFF.

With regard to this clonotype: One end of the junction fails to match germline, which may point to a read error. This chain uses TRBV6-6 with TRBJ2-7, with 8 bases fitting TRBD1. CDR3 size: 14 residues. CDR1 and CDR2 (germline): MNHNY, SVGAGI (reference sequence). The CDR3 protein is CANTTGTGGHEQYF. CDR3 coding DNA: TGTGCCAACACTACCGGTACAGGGGGGCACGAGCAATACTTC.

Details on this clonotype: Germline is not matched at one junction end, which may reflect a read error. V usage is TRBV20-1 and J usage is TRBJ2-7, with TRBD2 identical over 8 bases. This CDR3 contains 14 residues. Germline loops: CDR1 DFQATT, CDR2 SNEGSKA (reference sequence). This chain's CDR3 is CSAARTSRDYGQYF. The CDR3 DNA sequence: TGCAGTGCTGCAAGGACTAGCAGGGACTACGGGCAGTACTTC.

With regard to this clonotype: Without the conserved terminal phenylalanine or tryptophan, this CDR3 likely stems from a read error. This chain uses TRBV6-5 with TRBJ2-3; D unresolved. Per the germline V gene, CDR1 is MNHEY and CDR2 is SVGAGI. V was shortened by 5 bases and J by 11 bases, with 20 bases between the two germline ends. CDR3 length equals 14 residues. In nucleotides, the CDR3 is TGTGCCAGCAGTGCGGCCTCACCTCCCCGTATGCAGTATCTT. This translates into CASSAASPPRMQYL.

Remarks on this clonotype: It is likely a read error, because the conserved phenylalanine at the end of the CDR3 is missing. The chain combines TRBV29-1 with TRBJ2-3, with a weak D call TRBD1 (6 bases). Germline CDR1 SQVTM, CDR2 ANQGSEA. The CDR3 length is 15 residues. For the CDR3, the DNA is TGCAGCGTTGAAGGATCGGGGACAACGACAGATAAGCAGTATCTT. Its protein is CSVEGSGTTTDKQYL.

About this clonotype: One end of the junction does not line up with germline, which may come from a read error. The CDR3 DNA reads as TGTAGGGTTGGCCCCACTGGCTCTGAAGCCTTCTTT. This sequence encodes CRVGPTGSEAFF. The chain is built from TRBV29-1 and TRBJ1-1; D is unresolved. Germline V gives CDR1 SQVTM, CDR2 ANQGSEA. CDR3 size: 12 residues.

This chain's CDR3 is CASRFWLSAPSGSGEQYF. The CDR3 DNA reads TGTGCCAGCAGATTCTGGCTTTCCGCACCAAGCGGGAGTGGCGAGCAGTACTTC. The V and J genes are TRBV5-5 and TRBJ2-7; TRBD2 agrees at 8 bases. Germline CDR1 and CDR2: SGHKS and YYEKEE (reference sequence). The ends lost 5 bases at V and 6 bases at J; junction bases unmatched: 22. The CDR3 has 18 amino acids.

This clonotype was picked up one time. V is TRBV6-5 and J is TRBJ1-2, with D unresolved. Trimming took 6 bases from V and 7 from J, leaving 12 bases between them. This CDR3 is 12 amino acids long. The V gene's germline CDR1 is MNHEY and CDR2 SVGAGI. The CDR3 loop is CASSRGDFGYTF. The DNA of the CDR3 is TGTGCCAGCAGCCGCGGAGACTTTGGCTACACCTTC.

V usage is TRBV5-5 and J usage is TRBJ2-3; a possible D gene is TRBD2 (6 bases). CDR3 length: 15 residues. Trimming shortened V by 4 bases and J by 11 bases, and 23 bases separated the two germline ends. Germline V CDR1 and CDR2: SGHKS, YYEKEE (reference sequence). The CDR3 nucleotides read TGTGCCAGCAGCCGGTCGGGAGAGCGGCCAGGTATGCAGTATTTT. This encodes CASSRSGERPGMQYF.

To note about this clonotype: The CDR3 does not end in the conserved phenylalanine or tryptophan, so this is likely a read error. The chain recombines TRBV12-3 or TRBV12-4 with TRBJ2-1; tentative D call: TRBD2 (5 bases). V lost 3 bases to trimming and J lost 7 bases, with 16 bases between them. This CDR3 has 15 residues. In nucleotides, the CDR3 is TGTGCCAGCAGTTTCCCTCAGCGGAACCATAATGAGCAGTTCTAC. It specifies CASSFPQRNHNEQFY.

With respect to this clonotype: This could be a read error, since a much larger clone is one nucleotide away. The genes are TRBV5-1 and TRBJ2-5, with 9 bases aligning to TRBD1. This CDR3 contains 15 residues. Germline CDR1 and CDR2: SGHRS and YFSETQ. DNA for the CDR3: TGCGCCAGCAGATCTAGGGACAGGGCCCAAAAGACCCAGTACTTC. Translated: CASRSRDRAQKTQYF.

In the case of this clonotype: Since the CDR3 does not end with the conserved phenylalanine or tryptophan, this likely comes from a read error. The chain joins TRBV20-1 to TRBJ2-1; a weak D match, TRBD1 (7 bases). CDR3 size: 15 residues. The V gene's germline CDR1 is DFQATT and CDR2 SNEGSKA (reference sequence). V gave up 4 bases and J gave up 9 bases, with 22 bases separating them. In DNA form, the CDR3 reads TGCAGTGCTAAAGCTCCGGGGCAGGGGGGCGGTGAGCAGTTCCTC. Amino acid sequence: CSAKAPGQGGGEQFL.

A remark on this clonotype: One end of the junction fails to match germline, which may point to a read error. V is TRBV29-1 and J is TRBJ1-1; maybe TRBD1 (6 bases). CDR1 and CDR2 from the germline V gene are SQVTM and ANQGSEA. This CDR3 contains 13 residues. CDR3 nucleotides: TGCAGCGCCTCGGCATTGGGGGACACTGAAGCTTCCTTT. Translation gives CSASALGDTEASF.

On this clonotype itself: Its ends do not fully match the called genes, so a read error is possible. This chain connects TRBV6-1 to TRBJ2-6, with D uncertain. The length of the CDR3 is 14 residues. CDR1 is MNHNS, CDR2 SASEGT, per germline. CDR3 region: CARSDNSGVKILTF. The CDR3 DNA reads TGTGCCAGAAGTGACAACTCTGGGGTAAAAATACTGACTTTC.

On this clonotype itself: Compared with germline, one end of the junction differs, possibly owing to a read error. The V call is TRBV29-1, the J call TRBJ2-5, with D perhaps TRBD1 (6 bases). This CDR3 is built from 13 residues. The germline V gene encodes CDR1 SQVTM and CDR2 ANQGSEA. CDR3 in DNA: TGCAGCGCCCCGGGACATCATGTGGAGACCCAATACTTC. Its protein is CSAPGHHVETQYF.

With regard to this clonotype: Just one base apart from a much larger clone, this may be a read error. The missing conserved phenylalanine or tryptophan at the end of this CDR3 makes a read error likely. This chain links TRBV11-2 with TRBJ1-2; the D is unclear. The CDR3 covers 14 residues. Germline CDR1 and CDR2: SGHAT and FQNNGV. V dropped 5 bases and J dropped 8 bases, with 18 bases sitting between them. CDR3 loop: CASSPGWGREGYTL. CDR3 bases: TGTGCCAGCAGCCCCGGGTGGGGTAGAGAGGGCTACACCTTA.

Of note for this clonotype: This could be a read error, since a much larger clone is one nucleotide away. The V call is TRBV6-5, the J call TRBJ1-3; 8 bases map to TRBD1. The germline CDR1 and CDR2 sequences are MNHEY and SVGAGI. CDR3 length equals 13 residues. This CDR3 is CASSDRGGNSIYF. CDR3 coding DNA: TGTGCCAGCAGCGACAGGGGTGGAAACTCCATATATTTT.

As for this clonotype: A read error may produce the germline difference seen at one junction end. The chain is built from TRBV12-3 or TRBV12-4 and TRBJ2-1, with 7 nucleotides matching TRBD2. The CDR3 spans 15 residues. The CDR3 DNA reads TGTGCCAGTAGTTTCCTTCAGCGGGACTACAATGAGCAATTCTTC. Its translation: CASSFLQRDYNEQFF.

J is TRBJ2-5 and V is TRBV12-3 or TRBV12-4; D possibly uses TRBD1 or TRBD2 (5 bases each). There are 14 residues in the CDR3. Trimming cost V 1 base and J 5 bases, with 11 bases left between them. CDR3 sequence (DNA): TGTGCCAGCAGTTTAGACGGGGCTAGTGAGACCCAGTACTTC. Translated: CASSLDGASETQYF.

This clonotype was found many times. V gene TRBV20-1 combines with J gene TRBJ2-5; tentatively, D is TRBD1 (5 bases). The CDR3 covers 12 residues. Germline V gene sequence: CDR1 DFQATT, CDR2 SNEGSKA (reference sequence). V lost 4 bases and J 5 bases, leaving 11 bases between the germline ends. The CDR3 DNA is TGCAGTGCTATAGGGGCGGCGGAGACCCAGTACTTC. Translated: CSAIGAAETQYF.

Details on this clonotype: At one end, the junction sequence differs from germline, possibly due to a read error. V and J are TRBV29-1 and TRBJ2-2; 8 positions match TRBD1. CDR1 and CDR2 (germline): SQVTM, ANQGSEA. The CDR3 totals 15 residues. CDR3 loop: CSVGRGQVGTVELFF. The DNA of the CDR3 is TGCAGCGTTGGACGGGGACAGGTGGGAACCGTGGAGCTGTTTTTT.

This clonotype has ten or more counts. The chain couples TRBV28 to TRBJ2-1; 16 nucleotides agree with TRBD2. There are 17 residues in the CDR3. CDR1 is MDHEN, CDR2 SYDVKM, per germline. With V trimmed by 5 bases and J by 9 bases, 10 bases remained unmatched. The DNA for the CDR3 is TGTGCCAGCAGTGCCCGAGGGACTAGCGGGAGGGCCCTTGAGCAGTTCTTC. This encodes CASSARGTSGRALEQFF.